Included here is one TCR beta chain sequence, with context. The germline gives CDR1 MDHEN, CDR2 SYDVKM. The CDR3 runs 15 residues. V was pared by 7 bases and J by 6 bases, with 13 bases of the junction left unmatched. Produced via immunoSEQ multiplex PCR; TCRdb's table is partial and in-frame only. Among about 76,000 clones listed, about 83% were seen once. These data belong to a study of T cell responses to AZD1222 COVID-19 vaccine. Sequencing used peripheral blood, obtained 28 days after the second dose of the MenACWY control vaccine. The chain uses TRBV28 and TRBJ1-1, with TRBD1 identical over 8 bases. This TCR was recovered from an adult who received the MenACWY meningococcal vaccine as a control. The CDR3 loop is CASIPPAGGGSEAFF. CDR3 bases: TGTGCCAGCATTCCTCCCGCAGGGGGCGGTTCTGAAGCTTTCTTT. The full variable domain, in which reference TRBV28 and TRBJ1-1 provide the parts outside the CDR3, is DVKVTQSSRYLVKRTGEKVFLECVQDMDHENMFWYRQDPGLGLRLIYFSYDVKMKEKGDIPEGYSVSREKKERFSLILESASTNQTSMYLCASIPPAGGGSEAFFGQGTRLTVV.